Described below is a single T cell receptor (beta chain) sequence and its context. Its matching antigen is unknown. The data originate from a study of shared clonotypes between healthy human individuals. Across the whole study: Ranging from 18 to 49 in age, donors were a couple of women and three men.

Per germline, CDR1 MNHEY and CDR2 SVGAGI. J gave up 4 bases and V 4 bases, and 4 bases lay outside the gene matches. This CDR3 comprises 15 residues. Findings of the study overall: Among donors, the sharing of clonotypes was expected to be influenced by sequencing depth.

Profiled with immunoSEQ multiplex PCR; TCRdb holds only in-frame clones, not every one. The table records fewer than 2.5 million clones, roughly 93% of them present only once. Sequenced: naive CD4+ T cells from PBMCs. Subset reported: CD45RA+ positively selected. This receptor was obtained from a man between 18 and 35 years old in good health. Some clones in this sample may be carry-over from other donors' samples. This chain links TRBV6-5 with TRBJ1-5, with 10 bases identical to TRBD1. The CDR3 region has the DNA TGTGCCAGCAGTTCCCGACAGGGGGCGAATCAGCCCCAGCATTTT. It specifies CASSSRQGANQPQHF.